A single sample gave rise to the 29 T cell receptor beta chains below, sequenced in a study of Graves' ophthalmopathy and Graves' hyperthyroidism. For repertoire sequencing, the TCR beta CDR3 regions were amplified from RNA transcripts. The library came from an HTBI-primed first-round RT-PCR and a second-round multiplex PCR. TCRdb independently ran MiXCR on the multiplex PCR reads; one entry per CDR3 protein. The sample lists a few hundred thousand distinct CDR3 sequences, around 20% occurring once. Sequencing used peripheral blood. The receptor source for this set is a young woman with stable Graves' hyperthyroidism.

This clonotype came up a few times. The genes are TRBV7-9 and TRBJ2-5; D gene ambiguous. Trimming shortened V by 2 bases and J by 4 bases, and 14 bases separated the two germline ends. Per germline, CDR1 SEHNR and CDR2 FQNEAQ (reference sequence). The CDR3 covers 15 residues. Here the CDR3 DNA reads TGTGCCAGCAGCTTACTGGGTCTTATGGGAGAGACCCAGTACTTC. Its translation: CASSLLGLMGETQYF.

This clonotype was recorded at least ten times. The gene calls are TRBV7-2 and TRBJ2-5; 7 positions match TRBD2. Germline V lookup: CDR1 SGHTA, CDR2 FQGNSA. The CDR3 covers 14 residues. The junction had 11 bases not matched to a gene; V was cut back by 6 bases and J by 7 bases. The CDR3 protein is CASSQNRGDGTQYF. Here the CDR3 DNA reads TGTGCCAGCAGTCAAAATCGGGGGGACGGGACCCAGTACTTC.

This clonotype was seen at least ten times. This chain joins TRBV19 and TRBJ2-6; D gene ambiguous. The V end was cut by 3 bases, the J end by 0 bases, with 9 bases between. CDR3 length: 16 amino acids. Germline loops: CDR1 LNHDA, CDR2 SQIVND (reference sequence). The CDR3, as DNA: TGTGCCAGTAGTATCGCAAGTGGCTCTGGGGCCAACGTCCTGACTTTC. Protein product: CASSIASGSGANVLTF.

This clonotype was seen a single time. This chain's CDR3 is CASSPEQWGYNQPQHF. For the CDR3, the DNA is TGTGCCAGCAGCCCCGAGCAGTGGGGGTACAATCAGCCCCAGCATTTT. The chain employs TRBV7-8 and TRBJ1-5, with D perhaps TRBD1 (5 bases). Germline V gene lookup returns CDR1 SGHVS and CDR2 FQNEAQ. The V end was cut by 5 bases, the J end by 3 bases, with 17 bases between. The CDR3 totals 16 residues.

The chain links TRBV11-2 to TRBJ1-2, with D possibly matching TRBD1 (6 bases). Germline-derived CDR1 and CDR2 are SGHAT and FQNNGV. Trimming removed 1 base at V and 4 bases at J, with 10 bases between. The CDR3 extends over 14 amino acids. CDR3: CASSLVQGTYGYTF. CDR3 nucleotide sequence: TGTGCCAGCAGCTTAGTCCAGGGGACCTATGGCTACACCTTC.

This clonotype was detected ten times or more. This sequence joins TRBV5-1 and TRBJ2-7; D may be TRBD1 (6 bases). CDR1 is SGHRS, CDR2 YFSETQ, per germline. Deletions cut 0 bases from V and 2 bases from J, with 12 bases between. The CDR3 covers 15 residues. The CDR3 region has the DNA TGCGCCAGCAGCTTGGTTGGGGGCGATACCTACGAGCAGTACTTC. Translation: CASSLVGGDTYEQYF.

The table lists this clonotype with many counts. At one end the junction does not follow the germline gene, possibly because of a read error. The chain couples TRBV2 to TRBJ2-5; weak D call: TRBD1 (7 bases). Germline V gene lookup returns CDR1 SNHLY and CDR2 FYNNEI. This CDR3 is built from 14 residues. The CDR3 bases are TGTGCCCGCAGGGGGGAGCTAGCAGGCGAGACCCAGTACTTC. The encoded protein is CARRGELAGETQYF.

In its sample, this clonotype was seen a few times. The chain carries TRBV7-3 and TRBJ2-7; D is tentatively TRBD1 or TRBD2 (5 bases each). Germline V gene sequence: CDR1 SGHTA, CDR2 FQGTGA. Trimming pared 6 bases from V and 5 bases from J, leaving 8 bases between. The CDR3 sequence is 11 residues long. The CDR3 loop reads CASSEGNEQYF. The CDR3 region has the DNA TGTGCCAGCAGTGAGGGGAACGAGCAGTACTTC. The full variable domain, in which reference TRBV7-3 and TRBJ2-7 provide the parts outside the CDR3, is GAGVSQTPSNKVTEKGKYVELRCDPISGHTALYWYRQSLGQGPEFLIYFQGTGAADDSGLPNDRFFAVRPEGSVSTLKIQRTERGDSAVYLCASSEGNEQYFGPGTRLTVT.

This clonotype was detected ten times or more. This sequence joins TRBV6-2 or TRBV6-3 and TRBJ2-7; D is undetermined. Germline V gene lookup returns CDR1 MNHEY and CDR2 SVGEGT. With 6 bases removed from V and 4 bases from J, the gap between germline ends came to 7 bases. The CDR3 loop spans 11 amino acids. The CDR3 region is CASRQQYEQYF. CDR3 coding DNA: TGTGCCAGCAGGCAGCAGTACGAGCAGTACTTC.

This clonotype has ten or more counts. This chain connects TRBV24-1 to TRBJ2-2; D is ambiguous. Germline values: CDR1 KGHDR, CDR2 SFDVKD. Trimming stripped 0 bases from V and 3 bases from J, with 7 bases between. CDR3 length: 15 amino acids. Written as DNA, the CDR3 is TGTGCCACCAGTGATTTGTATACAGACACCGGGGAGCTGTTTTTT. Translating gives CATSDLYTDTGELFF.

The V and J genes are TRBV29-1 and TRBJ1-3; D remains ambiguous. V shed 4 bases and J shed 0 bases, with 7 bases lying between them. The CDR3 runs 13 residues. CDR1 and CDR2 (germline): SQVTM, ANQGSEA. CDR3 loop: CSVVGNSGNTIYF. The CDR3, as DNA: TGCAGCGTTGTGGGGAACTCTGGAAACACCATATATTTT.

This clonotype was seen at least ten times. This rearrangement joins TRBV11-2 to TRBJ2-2; D gene ambiguous. Looked up from germline, CDR1 is SGHAT and CDR2 is FQNNGV. V lost 5 bases, J lost 2 bases, and 9 bases lay in between. CDR3 length: 14 amino acids. The CDR3 nucleotides read TGTGCCAGCAGCATCCTAAGAAACACCGGGGAGCTGTTTTTT. It is translated as CASSILRNTGELFF.

The chain uses TRBV27 and TRBJ1-1; 7 bases map to TRBD1. The CDR3 length is 14 residues. CDR1 and CDR2 (germline): MNHEY, SMNVEV (reference sequence). J was trimmed by 3 bases and V by 3 bases; bases with no gene match: 4. This CDR3 is CASSFRQGYTEAFF. CDR3 DNA: TGTGCCAGCAGTTTTCGACAGGGATACACTGAAGCTTTCTTT.

In this sample, this clonotype turned up many times. The rearrangement links TRBV29-1 to TRBJ2-5, with a weak D call TRBD1 (5 bases). The CDR3 contains 13 residues. Trimming cost V 3 bases and J 4 bases, with 12 bases left between them. The germline CDR1 and CDR2 sequences are SQVTM and ANQGSEA. CDR3 sequence (DNA): TGCAGCGTTGATCCAGGGCAGGGAGAGACCCAGTACTTC. It is translated as CSVDPGQGETQYF.

This chain joins TRBV11-1 and TRBJ1-2; D might be TRBD1 (5 bases). The CDR3 is 17 residues long. Germline CDR1 reads SGHAT; CDR2 reads FQDESV (reference sequence). Trimming took 3 bases from V and 6 from J, leaving 23 bases between them. The CDR3 DNA reads TGTGCCAGCAGCTTCCCCGCCGGGACCCAAAGCACGGATGGCTACACCTTC. Amino acids: CASSFPAGTQSTDGYTF.

The chain couples TRBV6-1 to TRBJ2-5; D is perhaps TRBD1 or TRBD2 (6 bases each). V lost 6 bases and J lost 5, with 16 bases in between. The CDR3 sequence is 14 residues long. Per germline, CDR1 MNHNS and CDR2 SASEGT. CDR3 DNA sequence: TGTGCCAGCAGCCCTAGGGGGGTAGCCGAGACCCAGTACTTC. Translation: CASSPRGVAETQYF.

This clonotype has ten or more counts. CDR3 nucleotide sequence: TGTGCCAGCACGTGGACTAGCGGGAACTACGAGCAGTACTTC. The encoded protein is CASTWTSGNYEQYF. The rearrangement links TRBV6-1 to TRBJ2-7; 12 positions match TRBD2. Losses at the gene ends were 7 bases for V and 3 bases for J; bases not matched to a gene: 4. In germline, CDR1 is MNHNS, CDR2 SASEGT. The CDR3 runs to 14 residues.

The V call is TRBV27, the J call TRBJ2-7; 7 positions agree with TRBD1. Per the germline V gene, CDR1 is MNHEY and CDR2 is SMNVEV (reference sequence). With 5 bases clipped from V and 2 bases from J, the junction kept 21 bases outside the gene matches. This CDR3 spans 19 amino acids. The DNA for the CDR3 is TGTGCCAGCAGTCTGAGAAGTCTCCAAGGGGGCCCCCCAGCCTACGAGCAGTACTTC. Protein product: CASSLRSLQGGPPAYEQYF.

This clonotype was recorded at least ten times. This chain uses TRBV16 with TRBJ1-2; maybe TRBD1 (5 bases). Per the germline V gene, CDR1 is KGHSY and CDR2 is FQNENV. Trimming cost V 4 bases and J 3 bases, with 18 bases left between them. This CDR3 region has 16 residues. The CDR3 bases are TGTGCCAGCAGCCCCCGCGGGGGAGGACGATACTATGGCTACACCTTC. It is translated as CASSPRGGGRYYGYTF.

This clonotype came up many times. The rearrangement uses TRBV2 and TRBJ2-7; possibly TRBD1 for D (5 bases). The CDR3 extends over 15 amino acids. The V and J ends lost 7 bases and 4 bases respectively, with 20 bases between them. The germline CDR1 and CDR2 sequences are SNHLY and FYNNEI. CDR3 DNA sequence: TGTGCCAGCATTGGGCAGGGTGGAAATGAGTACGAGCAGTACTTC. Translation gives CASIGQGGNEYEQYF.

This clonotype has only a few counts. The chain is built from TRBV6-1 and TRBJ1-1; D may be TRBD1 (5 bases). The ends were cut back, 7 bases at V and 2 bases at J, with 17 bases in the middle. From germline, CDR1 is MNHNS and CDR2 SASEGT. The CDR3 contains 15 residues. The CDR3 protein is CASTRVRGRNTEAFF. The CDR3 coding sequence is TGTGCCAGCACCAGAGTAAGGGGCCGAAACACTGAAGCTTTCTTT.

V and J are TRBV11-1 and TRBJ1-2; possibly TRBD1 for D (5 bases). Trimming left V 3 bases short and J 1 base short, with 12 bases between. Germline V CDR1 and CDR2: SGHAT, FQDESV (reference sequence). CDR3 size: 15 residues. The CDR3 region is CASSLYNGGNYGYTF. Here the CDR3 DNA reads TGTGCCAGCAGCTTGTACAACGGGGGTAACTATGGCTACACCTTC.

This clonotype occurred a few times. The chain links TRBV27 to TRBJ2-7; 12 bases agree with TRBD2. The CDR3 loop spans 19 amino acids. Germline loops: CDR1 MNHEY, CDR2 SMNVEV (reference sequence). The V gene end was trimmed by 7 bases and the J gene end by 7 bases; junction bases not matched to a gene: 23. The CDR3 loop is CASKSRLAGGNYEFGEQYF. CDR3 DNA sequence: TGTGCCAGCAAGAGTCGTCTAGCGGGGGGGAACTACGAGTTTGGAGAGCAGTACTTC.

This chain uses TRBV20-1 with TRBJ1-2; no reliable D call. Germline values: CDR1 DFQATT, CDR2 SNEGSKA (reference sequence). The CDR3 consists of 12 residues. Trimming stripped 3 bases from V and 4 bases from J, with 9 bases between. The CDR3 DNA reads as TGCAGTGCTAGGGAGGGAACCTATGGCTACACCTTC. This translates into CSAREGTYGYTF.

The table lists this clonotype with many counts. The junction does not match germline at one end; this may be a read error. The genes are TRBV5-1 and TRBJ1-1, with D possibly being TRBD1 (5 bases). From germline, CDR1 is SGHRS and CDR2 YFSETQ. CDR3 size: 14 residues. CDR3 nucleotide sequence: TGCGCCAGCAACTTGTCCGGGGCGAACACTGAAGCTTTCTTT. Protein product: CASNLSGANTEAFF. The complete variable domain, with remaining parts taken from reference TRBV5-1 and TRBJ1-1, reads KAGVTQTPRYLIKTRGQQVTLSCSPISGHRSVSWYQQTPGQGLQFLFEYFSETQRNKGNFPGRFSGRQFSNSRSEMNVSTLELGDSALYLCASNLSGANTEAFFGQGTRLTVV.

This clonotype came up many times. The chain links TRBV12-3 or TRBV12-4 to TRBJ1-5, with TRBD1 as a possible D gene (6 bases). The V end was cut by 6 bases, the J end by 3 bases, with 15 bases between. CDR3 size: 15 residues. CDR3: CASSVNRAFNQPQHF. CDR3 sequence (DNA): TGTGCCAGCAGCGTAAACAGGGCCTTCAATCAGCCCCAGCATTTT.

The chain uses TRBV12-3 or TRBV12-4 and TRBJ2-7, with D unclear. V lost 1 base and J lost 5, with 6 bases in between. The length of the CDR3 is 12 residues. As DNA, the CDR3 is TGTGCCAGCAGTTTAGTTTCTAACGAGCAGTACTTC. Protein: CASSLVSNEQYF.

This clonotype came up a few times. Since a much larger clone is just one base distant, this may be a read error. The V and J genes are TRBV20-1 and TRBJ1-5; D is uncertain. This CDR3 is 14 amino acids long. CDR1 is DFQATT and CDR2 is SNEGSKA in the germline V gene (reference sequence). In nucleotides, the CDR3 is TGCAGTGCTAGAGTCGAAGTGGGCAATCAGCTCCAGCATTTT. As protein: CSARVEVGNQLQHF.

This chain's CDR3 is CASSNGAFVTGELFF. The CDR3 nucleotides read TGTGCCAGTAGTAACGGGGCTTTCGTGACCGGGGAGCTGTTTTTT. This sequence joins TRBV19 and TRBJ2-2, with D tentatively TRBD1 or TRBD2 (5 bases each). The CDR3 length is 15 residues. Germline loops: CDR1 LNHDA, CDR2 SQIVND (reference sequence). V lost 4 bases and J 5 bases, leaving 14 bases between the germline ends.